One and the same sample provided the 9 T cell receptor beta chains below, sequenced in a study of early stage breast cancer tumors. TCRdb keeps only in-frame clones here, not all; method: immunoSEQ multiplex PCR. Of over 40,000 clones listed, roughly 78% were seen once; the top ten hold 3.4%. Sequenced material: blood. Receptor source: a person in their forties with breast cancer.

The gene calls are TRBV7-9 and TRBJ1-1; a possible D gene is TRBD1 (5 bases). Per germline, CDR1 SEHNR and CDR2 FQNEAQ (reference sequence). V dropped 6 bases and J dropped 2 bases, with 16 bases sitting between them. CDR3 length: 15 amino acids. CDR3 sequence reads: CASRPFRAGNTEAFF. The CDR3 DNA sequence: TGTGCCAGCAGACCCTTCAGGGCTGGAAACACTGAAGCTTTCTTT.

This clone was seen a few times. The J gene is TRBJ2-3, the V gene TRBV30; unclear D gene. The CDR3 is 13 residues long. CDR1 is GTSNPN and CDR2 is SVGIG in the germline V gene (reference sequence). The V end was cut by 2 bases, the J end by 2 bases, with 8 bases between. CDR3 amino acids: CAWSRGVTDTQYF. The CDR3 DNA is TGTGCCTGGAGTCGTGGAGTCACAGATACGCAGTATTTT.

This rearrangement joins TRBV2 to TRBJ1-2; D gene ambiguous. CDR1 is SNHLY and CDR2 is FYNNEI in the germline V gene. The V gene lost 1 base and the J gene lost 8 bases, with 5 bases spanning the gap. CDR3 length: 11 amino acids. The CDR3 sequence: CASSEGEGYTF. The CDR3 region has the DNA TGTGCCAGCAGTGAAGGCGAAGGCTACACCTTC.

The J gene is TRBJ1-3, the V gene TRBV19, with a tentative D call TRBD1 (6 bases). V gave up 5 bases and J gave up 4 bases, with 9 bases separating them. The germline CDR1 and CDR2 sequences are LNHDA and SQIVND (reference sequence). The CDR3 is 13 amino acids. The CDR3 DNA reads as TGTGCCAGTAGTCGGACAGAAGGAAACACCATATATTTT. Translating gives CASSRTEGNTIYF.

This chain's CDR3 is CASTINSKGGTEAFF. CDR3 bases: TGTGCCAGTACCATAAATTCGAAGGGCGGCACTGAAGCTTTCTTT. The chain recombines TRBV19 with TRBJ1-1; D is unclear. CDR3 length equals 15 residues. Germline V gene data show CDR1 as LNHDA and CDR2 as SQIVND (reference sequence). Trimming stripped 7 bases from V and 4 bases from J, with 19 bases between.

This clone was detected once. This rearrangement joins TRBV2 to TRBJ2-1; 7 bases are shared with TRBD2. V gave up 0 bases and J gave up 2 bases; unmatched junction bases: 1. Per the germline V gene, CDR1 is SNHLY and CDR2 is FYNNEI. The CDR3 runs 15 residues. The DNA of the CDR3 is TGTGCCAGCAGTGAAGCTAGCGGGCCCTACAATGAGCAGTTCTTC. It translates to CASSEASGPYNEQFF.

This chain joins TRBV7-3 and TRBJ2-3; D not resolved. This CDR3 is 14 amino acids long. The germline V gene encodes CDR1 SGHTA and CDR2 FQGTGA. V lost 5 bases to trimming and J lost 1 base, with 10 bases between them. The CDR3 DNA reads TGTGCCAGCAGCCCTGGACCTGGCACAGATACGCAGTATTTT. Its translation: CASSPGPGTDTQYF.

The V gene is TRBV6-4, the J gene TRBJ2-1; TRBD2 might be the D (6 bases). V was trimmed by 3 bases and J by 0 bases, leaving 9 bases between them. The V gene's germline CDR1 is MRHNA and CDR2 SNTAGT. The CDR3 runs 15 residues. This chain's CDR3 is CASSESGSSYNEQFF. The CDR3 DNA reads as TGTGCCAGCAGTGAGTCCGGGAGCTCCTACAATGAGCAGTTCTTC.

The rearrangement uses TRBV5-1 and TRBJ2-2; perhaps TRBD2 as D (6 bases). CDR1 is SGHRS, CDR2 YFSETQ, per germline. The V and J ends lost 0 bases and 1 base respectively, with 7 bases between them. The CDR3 has 15 amino acids. The CDR3 DNA follows: TGCGCCAGCAGCTTGGAGGGAGGGAACACCGGGGAGCTGTTTTTT. It codes for CASSLEGGNTGELFF.